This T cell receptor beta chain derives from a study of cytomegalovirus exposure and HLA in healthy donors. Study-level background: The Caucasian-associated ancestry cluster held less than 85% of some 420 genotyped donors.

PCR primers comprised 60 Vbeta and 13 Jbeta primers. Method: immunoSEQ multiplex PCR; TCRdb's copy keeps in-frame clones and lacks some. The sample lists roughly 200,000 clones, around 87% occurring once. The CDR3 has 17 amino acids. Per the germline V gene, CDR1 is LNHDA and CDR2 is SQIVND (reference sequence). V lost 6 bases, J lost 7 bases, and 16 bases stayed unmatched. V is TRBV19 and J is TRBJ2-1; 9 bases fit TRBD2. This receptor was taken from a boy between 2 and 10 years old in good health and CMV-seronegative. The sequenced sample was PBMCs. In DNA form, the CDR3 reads TGTGCCAGTAGGGCGGCGAGGGCTAGCGGGAAAGATAATGAGCAGTTCTTC. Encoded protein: CASRAARASGKDNEQFF.